The subject of this entry is one TCR beta chain. The method was immunoSEQ multiplex PCR; TCRdb's version includes in-frame clones alone and lacks a portion of them. Among about 20,000 clones listed, over 35% were seen once. Labeling with CFSE marked some 200,000 responder cells, which were plated with some 200,000 irradiated, violet-dye-labeled stimulator cells. These data are taken from a study of graft-versus-host responses after intestinal transplantation. The wider study: Each recipient received anti-thymocyte globulin induction, then tacrolimus and steroids for around three years.

Whole-study findings and limits: Some patients had graft-donor T cell macrochimerism. In their allografts, the ratios of graft-versus-host to host-versus-graft T cell clones were high.

V shed 4 bases and J shed 8 bases, with 11 bases lying between them. Per the germline V gene, CDR1 is ENHRY and CDR2 is SYGVKD. The CDR3 covers 12 residues. This clonotype was sampled from a human patient who received an intestinal transplant. This chain connects TRBV10-3 to TRBJ1-2; D is unclear. The source material was alloreactive CD4+ T cells from a mixed lymphocyte reaction culture, sampled before intestinal transplant. Subset in this sample: CFSE-low proliferating T cells sorted from approximately 6-day pre-transplant mixed lymphocyte reaction (GvH or HvG direction). Here the CDR3 DNA reads TGTGCCATCAGTGGCGGTTTAGGAGGCTACACCTTC. Translated, it gives CAISGGLGGYTF.